The next 17 T cell receptor beta chains were all read from a single sample in a study of regulatory T cells in long-lasting Graves disease. Building the TCR beta libraries relied on iRepertoire HTBI primers, and CDR3 regions underwent Arm-PCR. TCRdb reprocessed the multiplex PCR reads with MiXCR, giving one entry per CDR3 protein. Of 400,000 to 650,000 distinct CDR3 sequences in the sample, roughly 15% are singletons; the top ten hold 25%. Specified time point: newly diagnosed GD, antithyroid drugs for less than 3 months. Preparation of the TCR library used RNA extracted from PBMCs. These data also formed part of another study, on T cells in Graves' hyperthyroidism and ophthalmopathy.

The sample consisted of peripheral blood mononuclear cells (PBMCs), taken at new diagnosis, from a patient treated with antithyroid drugs. All receptors come from a woman aged 40-60 years with Graves disease.

This clonotype showed up many times. The chain couples TRBV12-3 or TRBV12-4 to TRBJ1-4; TRBD1 aligns across 8 bases. V lost 3 bases to trimming and J lost 8 bases; unmatched junction nucleotides: 5. CDR3 size: 14 residues. This chain's CDR3 is CASSLRDRHEKLFF. Here the CDR3 DNA reads TGTGCCAGCAGTTTGCGGGACAGGCACGAAAAACTGTTTTTT.

This clonotype was observed at least ten times. This chain connects TRBV3-1 to TRBJ1-2, with D perhaps matching TRBD1 (6 bases). Trimming stripped 0 bases from V and 4 bases from J, with 18 bases between. This CDR3 has 17 amino acids. Looked up from germline, CDR1 is LGHDT and CDR2 is YNNKEL (reference sequence). The CDR3 DNA reads TGTGCCAGCAGCCAAGAGGGGGCAGGGAAGTTAACCTATGGCTACACCTTC. This sequence encodes CASSQEGAGKLTYGYTF. Looking up the rest from reference TRBV3-1 and TRBJ1-2 gives the full variable domain: DTAVSQTPKYLVTQMGNDKSIKCEQNLGHDTMYWYKQDSKKFLKIMFSYNNKELIINETVPNRFSPKSPDKAHLNLHINSLELGDSAVYFCASSQEGAGKLTYGYTFGSGTRLTVV.

This clonotype has a handful of counts. V gene TRBV19 combines with J gene TRBJ2-4; 9 nucleotides agree with TRBD2. CDR1 and CDR2 (germline): LNHDA, SQIVND (reference sequence). Trimming removed 5 bases from V and 1 base from J; junction bases left unmatched: 12. The CDR3 runs 18 residues. The CDR3 DNA reads as TGTGCCAGTAGTCCAGGGACTAGCCCCTTGGTGGCCAAAAACATTCAGTACTTC. Translating gives CASSPGTSPLVAKNIQYF.

The table lists this clonotype with a few counts. V and J are TRBV11-3 and TRBJ2-3, with 8 bases identical to TRBD2. With 0 bases clipped from V and 4 bases from J, the junction kept 12 bases outside the gene matches. The V gene's germline CDR1 is SGHNT and CDR2 YENEEA. The CDR3 totals 18 residues. As DNA, the CDR3 is TGTGCCAGCAGCTTAGATGGGGTTATCCGAGCGGGAGCAGATACGCAGTATTTT. Translating gives CASSLDGVIRAGADTQYF.

The rearrangement joins TRBV7-2 to TRBJ1-2, with D hard to call. The CDR3 covers 12 residues. Trimming pared 5 bases from V and 8 bases from J, leaving 12 bases between. Germline V gene sequence: CDR1 SGHTA, CDR2 FQGNSA. CDR3 region: CASSIPPGGYTF. CDR3 nucleotides: TGTGCCAGCAGCATCCCCCCGGGGGGCTACACCTTC.

There are many counts of this clonotype. The rearrangement uses TRBV30 and TRBJ2-3, with D uncertain. The CDR3 sequence is 13 residues long. Trimming left V 8 bases short and J 0 bases short, with 12 bases between. Germline CDR1 is GTSNPN and CDR2 is SVGIG (reference sequence). The DNA of the CDR3 is TGTGCCAGCAAACTGGGTAGCACAGATACGCAGTATTTT. Its protein product is CASKLGSTDTQYF.

V gene TRBV6-5 combines with J gene TRBJ1-2; D gene ambiguous. Germline values: CDR1 MNHEY, CDR2 SVGAGI. The length of the CDR3 is 13 residues. Trimming stripped 0 bases from V and 3 bases from J, with 5 bases between. CDR3 nucleotides: TGTGCCAGCAGTTACTCGACCGACTATGGCTACACCTTC. Protein: CASSYSTDYGYTF.

This clonotype was found many times. J is TRBJ1-1 and V is TRBV7-9, with TRBD1 identical over 8 bases. J lost 2 bases, V lost 4 bases, and 3 bases had no gene match. CDR3 length: 14 residues. Germline loops: CDR1 SEHNR, CDR2 FQNEAQ (reference sequence). The CDR3 sequence is CASSSGQVNTEAFF. The DNA for the CDR3 is TGTGCCAGCAGCTCGGGACAGGTAAACACTGAAGCTTTCTTT.

The chain uses TRBV7-9 and TRBJ2-1; no clear D. This CDR3 region has 15 residues. Germline V CDR1 and CDR2: SEHNR, FQNEAQ (reference sequence). Between the trimmed V and J ends, which lost 5 bases and 3 bases, there was a span of 14 bases. The CDR3 DNA sequence: TGTGCCAGCAGCACCGCCCGCGGCTACTACAATGAGCAGTTCTTC. Residues: CASSTARGYYNEQFF.

This clonotype has more than one count but fewer than ten. The chain couples TRBV20-1 to TRBJ1-5; 8 bases align to TRBD1. Germline CDR1 reads DFQATT; CDR2 reads SNEGSKA (reference sequence). Trimming removed 2 bases from V and 4 bases from J; junction bases left unmatched: 4. The CDR3 has 14 amino acids. The CDR3 DNA sequence: TGCAGTGCTAGATCAGGGGGCGGAAATCAGCCCCAGCATTTT. Encoded protein: CSARSGGGNQPQHF.

The chain is built from TRBV28 and TRBJ1-2, with 7 bases aligning to TRBD1. This CDR3 comprises 14 residues. Per germline, CDR1 MDHEN and CDR2 SYDVKM. The V gene end was trimmed by 10 bases and the J gene end by 5 bases; junction bases not matched to a gene: 13. In nucleotides, the CDR3 is TGTGCCACCTTCCACCGACAGGGAGGGTATGGCTACACCTTC. It specifies CATFHRQGGYGYTF.

This clonotype was recorded at least ten times. This rearrangement joins TRBV7-9 to TRBJ1-1, with D possibly TRBD1 on 6 matching bases. Germline V gene sequence: CDR1 SEHNR, CDR2 FQNEAQ (reference sequence). The CDR3 contains 12 residues. Trimming took off 0 bases at V and 7 bases at J, with 6 bases between the two ends. Here the CDR3 DNA reads TGTGCCAGCAGCTTAGCGGACAGTGAAGCTTTCTTT. It specifies CASSLADSEAFF.

This clonotype has just a few counts. V gene TRBV7-2 combines with J gene TRBJ1-4; the D gene is possibly TRBD1 (5 bases). Germline values: CDR1 SGHTA, CDR2 FQGNSA. The CDR3 is 14 amino acids. V gave up 3 bases and J gave up 7 bases, with 12 bases separating them. CDR3 DNA sequence: TGTGCCAGCAGCTTCCCTGGACATCTTGAAAAACTGTTTTTT. It encodes CASSFPGHLEKLFF.

There are many counts of this clonotype. The chain employs TRBV12-3 or TRBV12-4 and TRBJ2-3, with 9 bases fitting TRBD2. The trim removed 6 bases at V and 7 bases at J, leaving 11 bases unmatched. The CDR3 is 15 amino acids. The CDR3 nucleotides read TGTGCCAGCAGCACCGCTAGCGGGGCATGGAATACGCAGTATTTT. Its translation is CASSTASGAWNTQYF.

This clonotype has a count of ten or more. This chain uses TRBV28 with TRBJ2-7, with D perhaps matching TRBD2 (6 bases). CDR1 and CDR2 (germline): MDHEN, SYDVKM. The CDR3 contains 14 residues. V was cut by 4 bases and J by 5 bases, with 15 bases left in between. CDR3 nucleotides: TGTGCCAGCAGTTCCCGACGGACGGGGGACGAGCAGTACTTC. Amino acids: CASSSRRTGDEQYF.

In its sample, this clonotype was seen many times. This CDR3 reads CASSSAGAGYNEQFF. DNA of the CDR3: TGCGCCAGCAGCTCCGCGGGGGCCGGCTACAATGAGCAGTTCTTC. The chain uses TRBV5-1 and TRBJ2-1; perhaps TRBD2 as D (7 bases). Between the trimmed V and J ends, which lost 3 bases and 3 bases, there was a span of 13 bases. Looked up from germline, CDR1 is SGHRS and CDR2 is YFSETQ. The CDR3 runs 15 residues.

The sample holds many counts of this clonotype. This rearrangement joins TRBV18 to TRBJ2-3; a possible D gene is TRBD2 (6 bases). The germline gives CDR1 KGHSH, CDR2 LQKENI. CDR3 length equals 16 residues. V was trimmed by 3 bases and J by 2 bases, leaving 15 bases between them. The CDR3 DNA reads as TGTGCCAGCTCACCCCAGACTAGTCCTTCCACAGATACGCAGTATTTT. Its protein is CASSPQTSPSTDTQYF.